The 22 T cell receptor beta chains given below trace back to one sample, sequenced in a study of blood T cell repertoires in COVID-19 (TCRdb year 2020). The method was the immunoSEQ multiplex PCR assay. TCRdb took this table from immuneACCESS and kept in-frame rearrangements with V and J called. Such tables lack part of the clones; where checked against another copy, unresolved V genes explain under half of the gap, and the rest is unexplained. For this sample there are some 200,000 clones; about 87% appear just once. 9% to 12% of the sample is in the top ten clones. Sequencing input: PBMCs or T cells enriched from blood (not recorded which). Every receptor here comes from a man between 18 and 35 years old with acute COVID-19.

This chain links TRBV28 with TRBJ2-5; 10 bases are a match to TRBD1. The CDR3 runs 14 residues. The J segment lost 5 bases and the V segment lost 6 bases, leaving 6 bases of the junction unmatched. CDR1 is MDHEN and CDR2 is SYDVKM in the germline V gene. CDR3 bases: TGTGCCAGCAGCACGACAGGGGGCCGGGAGACCCAGTACTTC. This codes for CASSTTGGRETQYF.

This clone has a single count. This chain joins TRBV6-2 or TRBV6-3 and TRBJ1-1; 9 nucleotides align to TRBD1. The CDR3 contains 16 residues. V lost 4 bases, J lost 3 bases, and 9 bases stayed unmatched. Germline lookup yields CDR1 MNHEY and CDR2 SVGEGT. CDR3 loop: CASSLIPTGGYTEAFF. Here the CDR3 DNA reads TGTGCCAGCAGTTTAATTCCGACAGGGGGGTACACTGAAGCTTTCTTT.

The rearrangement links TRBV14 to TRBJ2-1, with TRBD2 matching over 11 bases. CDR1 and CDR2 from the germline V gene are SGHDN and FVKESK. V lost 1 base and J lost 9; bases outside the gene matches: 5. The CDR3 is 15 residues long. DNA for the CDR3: TGTGCCAGCAGCCAAGGACTAGCGGGAAGACGTGAGCAGTTCTTC. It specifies CASSQGLAGRREQFF.

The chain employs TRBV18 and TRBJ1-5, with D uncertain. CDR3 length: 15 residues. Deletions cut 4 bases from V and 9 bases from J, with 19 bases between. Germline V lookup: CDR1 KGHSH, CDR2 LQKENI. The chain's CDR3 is CASSRDDGVLGPQHF. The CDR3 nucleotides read TGTGCCAGCTCACGAGACGACGGGGTGCTGGGGCCCCAGCATTTT.

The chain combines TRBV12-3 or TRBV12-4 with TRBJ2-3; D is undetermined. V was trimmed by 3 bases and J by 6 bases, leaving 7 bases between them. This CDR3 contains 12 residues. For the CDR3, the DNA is TGTGCCAGCAGTTTGAGGCAGGATACGCAGTATTTT. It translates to CASSLRQDTQYF.

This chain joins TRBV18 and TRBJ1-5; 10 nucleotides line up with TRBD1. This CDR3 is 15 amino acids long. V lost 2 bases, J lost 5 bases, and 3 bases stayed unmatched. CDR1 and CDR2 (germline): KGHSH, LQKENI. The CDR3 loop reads CASSPAGQGYQPQHF. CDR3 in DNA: TGTGCCAGCTCACCAGCGGGACAGGGGTATCAGCCCCAGCATTTT.

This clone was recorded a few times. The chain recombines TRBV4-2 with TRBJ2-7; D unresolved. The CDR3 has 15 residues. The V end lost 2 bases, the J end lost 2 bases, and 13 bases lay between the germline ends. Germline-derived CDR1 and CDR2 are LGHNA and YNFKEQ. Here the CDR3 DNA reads TGTGCCAGCAGCCAAAGGCAGGAACCCCCCTACGAGCAGTACTTC. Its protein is CASSQRQEPPYEQYF.

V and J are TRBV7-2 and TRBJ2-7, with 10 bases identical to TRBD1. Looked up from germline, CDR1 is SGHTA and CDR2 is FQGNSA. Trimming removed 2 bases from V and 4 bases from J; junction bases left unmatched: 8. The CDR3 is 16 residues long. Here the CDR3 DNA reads TGTGCCAGCAGCTTATTCCCGACAGGGGGCATTTACGAGCAGTACTTC. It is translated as CASSLFPTGGIYEQYF.

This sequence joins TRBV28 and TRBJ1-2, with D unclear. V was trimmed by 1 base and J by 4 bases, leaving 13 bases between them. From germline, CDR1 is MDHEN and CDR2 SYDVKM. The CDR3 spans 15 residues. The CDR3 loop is CASSLSPVSSYGYTF. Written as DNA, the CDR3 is TGTGCCAGCAGTTTATCCCCCGTTAGTTCCTATGGCTACACCTTC.

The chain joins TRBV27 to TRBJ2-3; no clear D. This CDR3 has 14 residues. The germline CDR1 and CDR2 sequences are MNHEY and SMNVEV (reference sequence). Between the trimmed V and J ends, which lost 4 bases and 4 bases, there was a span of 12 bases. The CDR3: CASSSQVIPDTQYF. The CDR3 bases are TGTGCCAGCAGTTCTCAGGTCATCCCAGATACGCAGTATTTT.

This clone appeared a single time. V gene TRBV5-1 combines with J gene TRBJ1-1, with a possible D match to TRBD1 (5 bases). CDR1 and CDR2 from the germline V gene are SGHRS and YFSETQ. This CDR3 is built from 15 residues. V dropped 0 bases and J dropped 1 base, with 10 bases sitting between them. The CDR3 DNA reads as TGCGCCAGCAGCTTGGCCATGGGGGGGAACACTGAAGCTTTCTTT. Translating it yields CASSLAMGGNTEAFF.

As DNA, the CDR3 is TGTGCCAGCAGCGTAGCGGGAGGGCAGGCGGATAATGAAAAACTGTTTTTT. This gives the protein CASSVAGGQADNEKLFF. This chain uses TRBV9 with TRBJ1-4; D remains unclear. This CDR3 contains 17 residues. V shed 0 bases and J shed 4 bases, with 16 bases lying between them. CDR1 is SGDLS, CDR2 YYNGEE, per germline.

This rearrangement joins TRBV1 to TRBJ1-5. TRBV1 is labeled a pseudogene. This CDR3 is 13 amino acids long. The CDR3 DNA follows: TGCACCAGCTCATACGGGGATAACCAGCCCCAGCATTTT. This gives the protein CTSSYGDNQPQHF.

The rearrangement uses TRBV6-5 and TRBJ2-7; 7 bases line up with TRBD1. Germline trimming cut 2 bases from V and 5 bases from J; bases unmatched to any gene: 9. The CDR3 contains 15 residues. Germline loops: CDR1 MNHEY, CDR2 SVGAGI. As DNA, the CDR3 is TGTGCCAGCAGTTACGGGGCAGGGGGTTTGGACGAGCAGTACTTC. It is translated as CASSYGAGGLDEQYF.

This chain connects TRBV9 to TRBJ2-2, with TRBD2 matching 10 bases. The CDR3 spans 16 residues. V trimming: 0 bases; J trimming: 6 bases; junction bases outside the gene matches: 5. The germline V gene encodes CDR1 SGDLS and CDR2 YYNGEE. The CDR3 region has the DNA TGTGCCAGCAGCGTAGGGCTAGCGGGAGTGGCCGGGGAGCTGTTTTTT. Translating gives CASSVGLAGVAGELFF.

CDR3 sequence (DNA): TGCGCCAGCAGCCAAGGGGACAGTGGAAACACCATATATTTT. This codes for CASSQGDSGNTIYF. J is TRBJ1-3 and V is TRBV4-1; 7 nucleotides agree with TRBD1. The V gene end was trimmed by 1 base and the J gene end by 3 bases; junction bases not matched to a gene: 0. This CDR3 region has 14 residues. From germline, CDR1 is MGHRA and CDR2 YSYEKL.

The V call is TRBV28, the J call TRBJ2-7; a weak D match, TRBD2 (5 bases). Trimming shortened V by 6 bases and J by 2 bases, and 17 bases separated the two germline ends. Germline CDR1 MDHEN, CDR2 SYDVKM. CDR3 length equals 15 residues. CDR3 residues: CASRPPLASPYEQYF. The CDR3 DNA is TGTGCCAGCAGGCCCCCGTTAGCGTCACCCTACGAGCAGTACTTC.

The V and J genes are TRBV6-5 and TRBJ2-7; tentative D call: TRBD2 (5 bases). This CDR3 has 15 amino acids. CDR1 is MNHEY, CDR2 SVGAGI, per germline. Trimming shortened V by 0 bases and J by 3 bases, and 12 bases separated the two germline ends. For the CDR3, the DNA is TGTGCCAGCAGTTACTCGGGGTTCGGGGACTACGAGCAGTACTTC. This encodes CASSYSGFGDYEQYF.

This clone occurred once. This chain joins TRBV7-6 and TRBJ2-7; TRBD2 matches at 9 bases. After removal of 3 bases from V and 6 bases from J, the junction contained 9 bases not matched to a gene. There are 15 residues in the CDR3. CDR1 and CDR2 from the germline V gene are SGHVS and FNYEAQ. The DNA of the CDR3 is TGTGCCAGCAGCTTGGGAAGCGGGGGGAGAGGCGAGCAGTACTTC. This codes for CASSLGSGGRGEQYF. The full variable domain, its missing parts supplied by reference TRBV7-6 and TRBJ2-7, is GAGVSQSPRYKVTKRGQDVALRCDPISGHVSLYWYRQALGQGPEFLTYFNYEAQQDKSGLPNDRFSAERPEGSISTLTIQRTEQRDSAMYRCASSLGSGGRGEQYFGPGTRLTVT.

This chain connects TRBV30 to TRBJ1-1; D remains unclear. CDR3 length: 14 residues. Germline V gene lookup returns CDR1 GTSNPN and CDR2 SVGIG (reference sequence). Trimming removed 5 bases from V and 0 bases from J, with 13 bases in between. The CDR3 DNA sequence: TGTGCCTGGGGGCGAATCAATGTGAACACTGAAGCTTTCTTT. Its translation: CAWGRINVNTEAFF.

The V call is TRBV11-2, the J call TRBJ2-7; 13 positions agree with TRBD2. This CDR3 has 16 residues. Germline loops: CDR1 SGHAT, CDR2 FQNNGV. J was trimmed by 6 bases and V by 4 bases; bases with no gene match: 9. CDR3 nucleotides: TGTGCCAGCAGCTGGACACCCGGGACTAGCGGGGTCGAGCAGTACTTC. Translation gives CASSWTPGTSGVEQYF.

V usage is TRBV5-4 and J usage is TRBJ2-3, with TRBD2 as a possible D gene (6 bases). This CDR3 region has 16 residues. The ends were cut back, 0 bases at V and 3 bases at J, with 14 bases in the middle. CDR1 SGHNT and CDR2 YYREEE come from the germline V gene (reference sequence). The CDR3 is CASSLVGGGKTDTQYF. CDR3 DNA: TGTGCCAGCAGCTTGGTAGGTGGCGGGAAGACAGATACGCAGTATTTT.